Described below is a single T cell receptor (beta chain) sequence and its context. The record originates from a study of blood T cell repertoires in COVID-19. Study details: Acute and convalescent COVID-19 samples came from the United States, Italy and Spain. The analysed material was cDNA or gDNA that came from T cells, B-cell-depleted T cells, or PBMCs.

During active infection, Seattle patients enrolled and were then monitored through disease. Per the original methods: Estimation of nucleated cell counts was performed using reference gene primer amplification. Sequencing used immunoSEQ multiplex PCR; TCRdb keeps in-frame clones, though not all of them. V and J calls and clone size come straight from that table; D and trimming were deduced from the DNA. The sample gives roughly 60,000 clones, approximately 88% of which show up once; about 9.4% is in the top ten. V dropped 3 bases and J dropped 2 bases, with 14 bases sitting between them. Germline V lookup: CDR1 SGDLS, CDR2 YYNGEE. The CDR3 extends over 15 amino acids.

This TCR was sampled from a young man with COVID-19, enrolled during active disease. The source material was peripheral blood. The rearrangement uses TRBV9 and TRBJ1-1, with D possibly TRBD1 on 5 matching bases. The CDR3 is CASSAGQGPNTEAFF. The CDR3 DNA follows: TGTGCCAGCAGCGCCGGGCAGGGCCCCAACACTGAAGCTTTCTTT. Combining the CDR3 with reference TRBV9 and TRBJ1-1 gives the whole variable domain DSGVTQTPKHLITATGQRVTLRCSPRSGDLSVYWYQQSLDQGLQFLIQYYNGEERAKGNILERFSAQQFPDLHSELNLSSLELGDSALYFCASSAGQGPNTEAFFGQGTRLTVV.